The rows below give T cell receptor beta chains drawn from one sample of a study of blood T cell repertoires in COVID-19. The assay was immunoSEQ multiplex PCR, and TCRdb's table has in-frame clones only and misses some. Of 120,000 to 150,000 clones listed, 85% are singletons. Source material: peripheral blood. These receptors all come from a man aged 45 to 65 with acute or convalescent COVID-19. Each CDR3 is given with its conserved first and last residue.

CDR3 length | V gene | CDR3 protein
15 | TRBV10-3 | CAISNGQATNEKLFF
17 | TRBV30 | CAWSWSSGGSNKNIQYF
18 | TRBV7-6 | CASSLGASGELMNTEAFF
15 | TRBV11-3 | CASSWAGSVYNEQFF
16 | TRBV11-3 | CASSLDFTGTGGIQYF
13 | TRBV6-5 | CASSYEVSREAFF
16 | TRBV7-6 | CASSLATSRGSNEQFF
15 | TRBV7-9 | CASSSRSAADEKLFF
13 | TRBV19 | CAPPGQGRYEQYF
15 | TRBV19 | CASSIGSGFSYEQYF